This TCR beta chain originates from a study of brain T cells in children with intractable seizures. General study points: Only CDR3 sequence similarity suggested viral specificity, without known HCMV serostatus.

Clones were sequenced by immunoSEQ multiplex PCR, and TCRdb holds only the in-frame ones, with some missing. The sample contains about 340,000 clones, roughly 92% of which appear only once. Regarding this clone: Its antigen is not identified.

Described time point: blood from clinic visit 5 months post-surgery; TSC patient then seizure free. Surgery cases with the highest brain T cell transcript signatures were chosen for sequencing. The receptor was derived from a boy in the first two years of life with tuberous sclerosis and intractable seizures. This material consisted of peripheral blood, taken around 5 months after surgery.

CDR3 sequence reads: CASSYLYGYTF. The CDR3 DNA reads TGTGCCAGCAGTTACCTCTATGGCTACACCTTC. The chain employs TRBV6-6 and TRBJ1-2, with D unclear. The CDR3 length is 11 residues. V was clipped by 2 bases and J by 4 bases, with 2 bases between them. Germline V lookup: CDR1 MNHNY, CDR2 SVGAGI (reference sequence).